This T cell receptor beta chain was profiled in a study of technical replicates of blood from a handful of donors. Per the germline V gene, CDR1 is SGHDN and CDR2 is FVKESK. V lost 1 base and J lost 2, with 12 bases in between. The CDR3 runs 15 residues. The table came from immunoSEQ multiplex PCR; TCRdb's copy has only in-frame clones and leaves some out. The sample has 76,000 or so clones; 91% are singletons. This sequence was found in a human donor in good health. The specimen was T cells isolated from PBMCs. The rearrangement joins TRBV14 to TRBJ2-7; D gene unclear. The chain's CDR3 is CASSQGSFTTYEQYF. CDR3 in DNA: TGTGCCAGCAGCCAAGGTAGCTTTACTACCTACGAGCAGTACTTC.